This T cell receptor (beta chain) was retrieved from a study of blood T cell repertoires in COVID-19. TCRdb keeps only in-frame clones here, not all; method: immunoSEQ multiplex PCR. The repertoire has 300,000 to 350,000 clones, approximately 85% of them found once; the top ten carry 2.2%. The V gene end was trimmed by 2 bases and the J gene end by 0 bases; junction bases not matched to a gene: 2. Germline V lookup: CDR1 SGHRS, CDR2 YFSETQ. This CDR3 has 15 residues. Before being deemed recovered, Cohort 3 donors had two negative PCRs, clearance, or symptom resolution. Sequencing input: PBMCs or T cells enriched from blood (not recorded which). The TCR comes from a man aged 25-40 years who had recovered from COVID-19. This chain connects TRBV5-1 to TRBJ1-3, with TRBD1 identical over 7 bases. CDR3 bases: TGCGCCAGCAGCTTATCAGGGGGCTCTGGAAACACCATATATTTT. Its translation: CASSLSGGSGNTIYF.